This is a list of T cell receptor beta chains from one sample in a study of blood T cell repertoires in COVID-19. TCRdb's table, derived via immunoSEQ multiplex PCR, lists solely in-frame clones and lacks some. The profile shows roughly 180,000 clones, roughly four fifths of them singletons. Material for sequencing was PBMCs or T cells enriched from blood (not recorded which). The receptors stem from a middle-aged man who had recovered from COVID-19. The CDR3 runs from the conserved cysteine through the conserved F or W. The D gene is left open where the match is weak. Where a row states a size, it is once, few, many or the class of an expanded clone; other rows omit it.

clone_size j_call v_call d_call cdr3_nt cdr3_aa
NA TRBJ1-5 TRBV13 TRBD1 TGTGCCAGCAGCACTCGACTCCGGAAGACAGGGGTAAGCAATCAGCCCCAGCATTTT CASSTRLRKTGVSNQPQHF
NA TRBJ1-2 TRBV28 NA TGTGCCAGCGCCCGAGAGGCTTATGGCTACACCTTC CASAREAYGYTF
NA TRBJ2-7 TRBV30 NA TGTGCCTGGAGTGAGACTGAGTATTACGAGCAGTACTTC CAWSETEYYEQYF
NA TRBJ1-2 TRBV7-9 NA TGTGCCAGCAGCTTATTAGGGGCACAGGGCCTCGGCTACACCTTC CASSLLGAQGLGYTF
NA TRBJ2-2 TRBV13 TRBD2 TGTGCCAGCAGCTGGGGACTAGCGGGAGGGCCAGGCACCGGGGAGCTGTTTTTT CASSWGLAGGPGTGELFF
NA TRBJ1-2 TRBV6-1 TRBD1 TGTGCCAGCAGTGAAGCCCTCCTCCTACAGGGGGCGAAGGGCTACACCTTC CASSEALLLQGAKGYTF
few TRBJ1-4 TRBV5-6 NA TGTGCCAGCAGCTTGTACGGTCGAGGGGGAAATGAAAAACTGTTTTTT CASSLYGRGGNEKLFF
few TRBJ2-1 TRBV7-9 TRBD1 TGTGCCAGCAGCTTGGGAACAGGGGGCAATGAGCAGTTCTTC CASSLGTGGNEQFF
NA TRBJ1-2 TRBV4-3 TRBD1 TGCGCCAGCAGCCGCGACAGGGGTGGCGGCTACACCTTC CASSRDRGGGYTF
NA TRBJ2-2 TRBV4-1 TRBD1 TGCGCCAGCAGCCAGGGGGGACAGGGGGTGGCTGTTACCGGGGAGCTGTTTTTT CASSQGGQGVAVTGELFF
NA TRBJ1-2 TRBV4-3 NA TGCGCCAGCAGCCAAGAGGGGGGAGATAACTATGGCTACACCTTC CASSQEGGDNYGYTF
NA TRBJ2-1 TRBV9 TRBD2 TGTGCCAGCAGCCCTGGGGGGGTGTTGGATGAGCAGTTCTTC CASSPGGVLDEQFF
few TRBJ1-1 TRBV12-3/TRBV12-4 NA TGTGCCAGCAGTTTCACGACTGACTCTGAAGCTTTCTTT CASSFTTDSEAFF
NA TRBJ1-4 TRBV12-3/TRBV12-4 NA TGTGCCAGCAGTTTTAGCGTTAATGAAAAACTGTTTTTT CASSFSVNEKLFF
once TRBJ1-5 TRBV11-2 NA TGTGCCAGCAGCCGTGGGGCGGGGGACCAGCCCCAGCATTTT CASSRGAGDQPQHF
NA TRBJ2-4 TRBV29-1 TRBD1 TGCAGCGTTGAAACCCGGGACAGGGGAGCCAAAAACATTCAGTACTTC CSVETRDRGAKNIQYF
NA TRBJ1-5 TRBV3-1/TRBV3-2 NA TGTGCCAGCAGCCAAGATGCGGGGTTTCAGCCCCAGCATTTT CASSQDAGFQPQHF
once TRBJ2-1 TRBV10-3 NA TGTGCCATCAGTGAGTTAGACAATGAGCAGTTCTTC CAISELDNEQFF
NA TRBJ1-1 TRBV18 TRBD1 TGTGCCAGCAAGCCGGGACAGGGGGCCGTCACTGAAGCTTTCTTT CASKPGQGAVTEAFF
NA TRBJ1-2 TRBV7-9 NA TGTGCCAGCAGCTCCCTGGCAGGACAGAATAACTATGGCTACACCTTC CASSSLAGQNNYGYTF
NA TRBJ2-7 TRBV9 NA TGTGCCAGCAGCTCTGGACCGCCGGGGAGCGAGCAGTACTTC CASSSGPPGSEQYF
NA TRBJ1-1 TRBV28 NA TGTGCCAGCCCAGGGAAGACTGAGAGGATGTCAGAAGCTTTCTTT CASPGKTERMSEAFF
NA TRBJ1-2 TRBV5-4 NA TGTGCCAGCAGCTTGGCCAGGGCAGAATATGGCTACACCTTC CASSLARAEYGYTF
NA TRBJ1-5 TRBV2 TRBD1 TGTGCCAGCAGTGAGTCGACAGGGGGTCAGCCCCAGCATTTT CASSESTGGQPQHF
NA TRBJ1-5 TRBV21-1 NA TGTGCCAGCAGTTCTCGTGGAGTTGGAAATCAGCCCCAGCATTTT CASSSRGVGNQPQHF
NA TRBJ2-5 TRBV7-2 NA TGTGCCAGCAGCTCCCGGGGATCTCAAGAGACCCAGTACTTC CASSSRGSQETQYF
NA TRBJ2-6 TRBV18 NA TGTGCCAGCTCACCACAGGGAGGGGGCTCTGGGGCCAACGTCCTGACTTTC CASSPQGGGSGANVLTF
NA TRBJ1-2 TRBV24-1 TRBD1 TGTGCCACCAGTGACACAGGGGGACACTATGGCTACACCTTC CATSDTGGHYGYTF
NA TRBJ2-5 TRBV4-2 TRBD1 TGTGCCAGCAGCCAAAACACCGGGACAGGGGGATCGGAGACCCAGTACTTC CASSQNTGTGGSETQYF
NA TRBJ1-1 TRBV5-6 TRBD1 TGTGCCAGCAGCTCGATCCGACAGGGAATGAACACTGAAGCTTTCTTT CASSSIRQGMNTEAFF
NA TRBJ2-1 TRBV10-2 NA TGCGCCAGCGGGCTTACCTACAATGAGCAGTTCTTC CASGLTYNEQFF